This T cell receptor (delta chain) came from a study of gamma-delta chains in newborns, infants, children. Study overall: Microbial exposure reportedly drives polyclonal innate γδ T cell expansion after birth.

TCRdb reprocessed the reads through CATT. The sample lists a few thousand delta-chain clones, about 1.3% occurring once. The CDR3 consists of 17 residues. Germline CDR1 reads GEAIGNYY; CDR2 reads EKD. This clone was counted only a few times. This DNA translates differently at residue 11 from the TCRdb protein, which is that of a much larger clone; a read error is likely, and the protein shown is the DNA's own translation. This clonotype was obtained from a child who was a newborn, infant or young child, either healthy, febrile or measles-vaccinated (not recorded which). The specimen was blood. This chain uses TRDV2 with TRDJ3; D may be TRDD3 (5 bases). CDR3 in DNA: TGTGCCTGTGACACGCTGGGAAGCTCCTGGAACACCCGACAGATGTTTTTC. Protein product: CACDTLGSSWNTRQMFF.